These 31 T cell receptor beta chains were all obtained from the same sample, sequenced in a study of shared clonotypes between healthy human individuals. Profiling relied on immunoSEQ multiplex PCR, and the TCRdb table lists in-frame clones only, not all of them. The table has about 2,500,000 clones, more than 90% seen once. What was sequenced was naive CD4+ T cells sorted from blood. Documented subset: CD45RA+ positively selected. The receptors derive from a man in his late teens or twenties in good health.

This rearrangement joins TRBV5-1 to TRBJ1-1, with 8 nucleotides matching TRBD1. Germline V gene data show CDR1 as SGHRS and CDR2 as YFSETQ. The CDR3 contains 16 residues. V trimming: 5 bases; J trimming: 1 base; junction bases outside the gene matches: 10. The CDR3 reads CASSHGQGDRNTEAFF. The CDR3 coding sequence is TGCGCCAGCAGTCATGGACAGGGCGACCGGAACACTGAAGCTTTCTTT.

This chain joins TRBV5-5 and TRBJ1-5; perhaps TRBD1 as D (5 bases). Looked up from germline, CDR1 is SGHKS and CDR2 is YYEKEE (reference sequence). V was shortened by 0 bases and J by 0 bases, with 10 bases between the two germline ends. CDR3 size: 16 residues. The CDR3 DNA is TGTGCCAGCAGCTTGGAAACAGGTTATAGCAATCAGCCCCAGCATTTT. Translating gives CASSLETGYSNQPQHF.

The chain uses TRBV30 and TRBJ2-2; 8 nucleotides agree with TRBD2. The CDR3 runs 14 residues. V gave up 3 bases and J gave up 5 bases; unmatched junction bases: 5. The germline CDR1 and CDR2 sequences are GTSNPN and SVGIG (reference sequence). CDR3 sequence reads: CAWRTAGGTGELFF. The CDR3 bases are TGTGCCTGGAGAACGGCGGGAGGAACCGGGGAGCTGTTTTTT.

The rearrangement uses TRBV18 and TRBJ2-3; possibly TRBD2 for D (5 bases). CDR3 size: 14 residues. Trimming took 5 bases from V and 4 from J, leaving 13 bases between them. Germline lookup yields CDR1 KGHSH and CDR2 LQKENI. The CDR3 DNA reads TGTGCCAGCTCATCTTTCGGGAATTCAGATACGCAGTATTTT. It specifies CASSSFGNSDTQYF.

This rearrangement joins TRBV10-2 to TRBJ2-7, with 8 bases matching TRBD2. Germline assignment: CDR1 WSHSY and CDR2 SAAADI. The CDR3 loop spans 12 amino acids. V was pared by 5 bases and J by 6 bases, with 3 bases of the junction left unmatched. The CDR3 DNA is TGCGCCAGCAGTAGGACTAGCTCCGAGCAGTACTTC. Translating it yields CASSRTSSEQYF.

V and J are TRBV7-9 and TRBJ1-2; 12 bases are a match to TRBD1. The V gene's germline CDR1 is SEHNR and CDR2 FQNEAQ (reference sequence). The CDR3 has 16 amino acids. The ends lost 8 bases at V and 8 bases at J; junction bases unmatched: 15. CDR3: CASVVPGQGAVGGYTF. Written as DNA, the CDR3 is TGTGCCAGCGTGGTTCCGGGACAGGGGGCAGTCGGCGGCTACACCTTC.

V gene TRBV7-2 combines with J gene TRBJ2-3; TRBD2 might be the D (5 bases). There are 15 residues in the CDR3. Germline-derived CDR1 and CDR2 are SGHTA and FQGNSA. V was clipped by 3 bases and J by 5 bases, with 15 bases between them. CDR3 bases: TGTGCCAGCAGCTTTACTAGAGCACAAGGAGATACGCAGTATTTT. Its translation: CASSFTRAQGDTQYF.

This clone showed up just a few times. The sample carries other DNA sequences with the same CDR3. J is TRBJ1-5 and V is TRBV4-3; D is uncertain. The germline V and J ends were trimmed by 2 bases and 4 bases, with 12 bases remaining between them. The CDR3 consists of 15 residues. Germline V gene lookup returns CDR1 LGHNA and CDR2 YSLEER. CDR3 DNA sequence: TGCGCCAGCAGCCAACTCACCGGGGTAAATCAGCCCCAGCATTTT. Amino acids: CASSQLTGVNQPQHF.

CDR3 nucleotide sequence: TGTGCCAGCAGCTTAGTCGGGGCTGGTGGAAACACCATATATTTT. Protein product: CASSLVGAGGNTIYF. The chain links TRBV7-2 to TRBJ1-3; TRBD1 is a possible D gene (5 bases). Trimming left V 1 base short and J 3 bases short, with 10 bases between. The CDR3 length is 15 residues. Germline V lookup: CDR1 SGHTA, CDR2 FQGNSA.

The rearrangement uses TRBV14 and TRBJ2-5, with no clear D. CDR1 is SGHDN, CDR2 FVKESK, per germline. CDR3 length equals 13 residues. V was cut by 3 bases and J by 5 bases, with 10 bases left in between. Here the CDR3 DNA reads TGTGCCAGCAGCCAGCAAGTGGAGGAGACCCAGTACTTC. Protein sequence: CASSQQVEETQYF.

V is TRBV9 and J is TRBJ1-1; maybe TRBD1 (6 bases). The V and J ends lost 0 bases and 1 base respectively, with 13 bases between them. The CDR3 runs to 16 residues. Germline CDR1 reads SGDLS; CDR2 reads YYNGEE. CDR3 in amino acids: CASSVALGGQNTEAFF. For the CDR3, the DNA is TGTGCCAGCAGCGTAGCTTTAGGGGGACAGAACACTGAAGCTTTCTTT.

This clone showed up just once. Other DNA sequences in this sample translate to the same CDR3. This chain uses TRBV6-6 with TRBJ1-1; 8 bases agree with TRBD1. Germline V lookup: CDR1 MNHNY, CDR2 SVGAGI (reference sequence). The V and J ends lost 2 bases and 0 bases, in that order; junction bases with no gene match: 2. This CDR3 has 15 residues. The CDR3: CASSYGQGLNTEAFF. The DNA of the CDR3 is TGTGCCAGCAGTTACGGACAGGGTTTGAACACTGAAGCTTTCTTT.

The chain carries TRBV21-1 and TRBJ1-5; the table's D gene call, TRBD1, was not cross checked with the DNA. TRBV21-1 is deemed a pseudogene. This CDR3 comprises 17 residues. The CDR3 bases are TGTGCCAGCAGCAACCGAAAAGACAAAGGAAGCAATCAGCCCCAGCATTTT. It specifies CASSNRKDKGSNQPQHF.

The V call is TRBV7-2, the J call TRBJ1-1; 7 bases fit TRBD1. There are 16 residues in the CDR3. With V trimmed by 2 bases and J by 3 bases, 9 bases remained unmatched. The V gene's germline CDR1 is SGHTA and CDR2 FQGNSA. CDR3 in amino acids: CASSLMGRGIDTEAFF. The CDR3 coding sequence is TGTGCCAGCAGCTTAATGGGCAGGGGGATTGACACTGAAGCTTTCTTT.

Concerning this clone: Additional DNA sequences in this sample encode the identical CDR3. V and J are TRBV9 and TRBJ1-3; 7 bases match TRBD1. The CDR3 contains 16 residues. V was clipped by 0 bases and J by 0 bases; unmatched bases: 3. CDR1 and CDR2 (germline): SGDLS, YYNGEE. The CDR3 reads CASSVGTGLSGNTIYF. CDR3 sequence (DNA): TGTGCCAGCAGCGTAGGGACAGGCCTCTCTGGAAACACCATATATTTT.

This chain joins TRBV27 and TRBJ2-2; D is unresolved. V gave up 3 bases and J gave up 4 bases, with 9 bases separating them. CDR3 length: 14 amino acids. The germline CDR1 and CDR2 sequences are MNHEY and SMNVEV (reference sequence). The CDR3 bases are TGTGCCAGCAGTTTCGAGGTTACCACCGGGGAGCTGTTTTTT. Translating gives CASSFEVTTGELFF.

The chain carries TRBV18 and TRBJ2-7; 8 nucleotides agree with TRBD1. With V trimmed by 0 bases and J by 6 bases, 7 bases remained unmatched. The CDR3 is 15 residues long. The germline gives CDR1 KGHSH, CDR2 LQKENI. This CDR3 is CASSPPAGGEGEQYF. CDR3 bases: TGTGCCAGCTCACCACCGGCAGGGGGCGAAGGCGAGCAGTACTTC.

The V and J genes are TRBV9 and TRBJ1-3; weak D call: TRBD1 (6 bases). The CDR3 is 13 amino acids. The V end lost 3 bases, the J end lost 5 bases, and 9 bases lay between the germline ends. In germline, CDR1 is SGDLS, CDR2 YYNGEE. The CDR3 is CASSGQVRNTIYF. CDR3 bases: TGTGCCAGCAGCGGACAGGTTCGAAACACCATATATTTT.

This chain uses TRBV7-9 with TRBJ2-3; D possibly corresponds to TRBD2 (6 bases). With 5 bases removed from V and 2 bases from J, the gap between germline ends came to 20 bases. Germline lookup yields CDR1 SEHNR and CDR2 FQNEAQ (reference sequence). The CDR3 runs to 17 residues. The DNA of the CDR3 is TGTGCCAGCAGCCCAAAGGGAGGCGGGTCCTCCACAGATACGCAGTATTTT. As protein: CASSPKGGGSSTDTQYF.

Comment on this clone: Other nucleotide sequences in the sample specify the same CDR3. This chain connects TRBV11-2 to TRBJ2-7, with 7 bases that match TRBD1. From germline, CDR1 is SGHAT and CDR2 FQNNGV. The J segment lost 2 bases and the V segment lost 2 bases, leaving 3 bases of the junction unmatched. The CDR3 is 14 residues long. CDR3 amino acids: CASSLNRGPYEQYF. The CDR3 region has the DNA TGTGCCAGCAGCTTAAACAGGGGCCCCTACGAGCAGTACTTC. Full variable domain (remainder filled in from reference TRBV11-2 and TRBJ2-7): EAGVAQSPRYKIIEKRQSVAFWCNPISGHATLYWYQQILGQGPKLLIQFQNNGVVDDSQLPKDRFSAERLKGVDSTLKIQPAKLEDSAVYLCASSLNRGPYEQYFGPGTRLTVT.

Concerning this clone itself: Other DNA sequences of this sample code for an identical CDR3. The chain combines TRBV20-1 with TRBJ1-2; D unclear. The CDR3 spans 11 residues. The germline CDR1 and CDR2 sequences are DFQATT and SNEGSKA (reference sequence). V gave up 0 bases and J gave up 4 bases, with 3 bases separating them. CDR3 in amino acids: CSARDLYGYTF. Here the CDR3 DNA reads TGCAGTGCTAGAGATCTCTATGGCTACACCTTC.

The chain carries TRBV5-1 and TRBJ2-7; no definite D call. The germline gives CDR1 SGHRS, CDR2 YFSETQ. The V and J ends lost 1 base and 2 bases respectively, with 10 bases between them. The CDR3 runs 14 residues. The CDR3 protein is CASSLRAPAYEQYF. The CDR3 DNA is TGCGCCAGCAGCTTGCGGGCTCCCGCCTACGAGCAGTACTTC. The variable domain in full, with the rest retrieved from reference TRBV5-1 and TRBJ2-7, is KAGVTQTPRYLIKTRGQQVTLSCSPISGHRSVSWYQQTPGQGLQFLFEYFSETQRNKGNFPGRFSGRQFSNSRSEMNVSTLELGDSALYLCASSLRAPAYEQYFGPGTRLTVT.

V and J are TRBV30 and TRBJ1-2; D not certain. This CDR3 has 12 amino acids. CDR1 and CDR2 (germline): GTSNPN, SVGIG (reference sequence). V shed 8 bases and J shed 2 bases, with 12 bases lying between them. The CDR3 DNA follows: TGTGCCCTAAGTCCCTTGAACTATGGCTACACCTTC. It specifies CALSPLNYGYTF.

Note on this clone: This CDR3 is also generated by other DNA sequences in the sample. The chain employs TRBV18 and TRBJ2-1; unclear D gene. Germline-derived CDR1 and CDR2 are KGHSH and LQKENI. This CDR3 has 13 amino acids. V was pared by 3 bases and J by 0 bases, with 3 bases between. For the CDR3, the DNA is TGTGCCAGCTCACCCCCCTCCTACAATGAGCAGTTCTTC. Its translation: CASSPPSYNEQFF.

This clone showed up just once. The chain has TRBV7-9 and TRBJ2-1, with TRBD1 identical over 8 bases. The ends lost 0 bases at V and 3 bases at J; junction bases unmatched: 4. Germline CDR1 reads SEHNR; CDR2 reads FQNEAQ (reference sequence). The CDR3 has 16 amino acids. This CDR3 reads CASSLAGRGLYNEQFF. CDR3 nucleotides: TGTGCCAGCAGCTTAGCCGGCAGGGGGCTCTACAATGAGCAGTTCTTC.

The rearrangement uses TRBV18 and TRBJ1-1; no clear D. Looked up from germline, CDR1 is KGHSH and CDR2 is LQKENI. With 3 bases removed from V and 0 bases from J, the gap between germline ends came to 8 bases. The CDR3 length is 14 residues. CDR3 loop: CASSPNSVNTEAFF. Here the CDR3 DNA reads TGTGCCAGCTCACCCAATAGTGTGAACACTGAAGCTTTCTTT.

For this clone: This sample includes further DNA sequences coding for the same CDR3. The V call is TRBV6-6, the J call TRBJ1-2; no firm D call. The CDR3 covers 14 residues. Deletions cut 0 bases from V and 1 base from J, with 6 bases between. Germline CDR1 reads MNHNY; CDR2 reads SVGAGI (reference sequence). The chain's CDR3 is CASSYSTGNYGYTF. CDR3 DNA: TGTGCCAGCAGTTACTCGACCGGTAACTATGGCTACACCTTC.

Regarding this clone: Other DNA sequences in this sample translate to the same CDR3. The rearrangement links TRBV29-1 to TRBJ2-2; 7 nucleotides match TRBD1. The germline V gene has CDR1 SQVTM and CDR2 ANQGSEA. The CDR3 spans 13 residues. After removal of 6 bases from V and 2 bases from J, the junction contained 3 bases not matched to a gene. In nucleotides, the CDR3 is TGCAGCGTAAGGGGGCTCAACACCGGGGAGCTGTTTTTT. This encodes CSVRGLNTGELFF.

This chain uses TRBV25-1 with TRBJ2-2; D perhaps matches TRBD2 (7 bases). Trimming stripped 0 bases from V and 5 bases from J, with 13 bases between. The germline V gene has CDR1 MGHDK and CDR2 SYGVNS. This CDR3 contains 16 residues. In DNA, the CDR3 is TGTGCCAGCAGTGAATATGGGGGGGCCGAAACCGGGGAGCTGTTTTTT. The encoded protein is CASSEYGGAETGELFF.

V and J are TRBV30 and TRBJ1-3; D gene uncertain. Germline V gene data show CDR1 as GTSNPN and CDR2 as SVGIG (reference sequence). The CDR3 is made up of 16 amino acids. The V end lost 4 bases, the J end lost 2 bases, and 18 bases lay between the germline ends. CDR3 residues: CAWTPPNRGAGNTIYF. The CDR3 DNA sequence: TGTGCCTGGACCCCACCGAACAGAGGCGCTGGAAACACCATATATTTT.

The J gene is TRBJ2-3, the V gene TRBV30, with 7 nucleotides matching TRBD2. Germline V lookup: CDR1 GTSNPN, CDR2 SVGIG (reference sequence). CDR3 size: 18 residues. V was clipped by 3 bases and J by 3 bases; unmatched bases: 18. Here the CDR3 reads CAWRPSRGRIGGTDTQYF. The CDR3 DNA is TGTGCCTGGAGACCAAGCCGGGGCCGGATCGGGGGGACAGATACGCAGTATTTT.